The sequence of this T cell receptor beta chain was determined in a study of CD8+ T cells in alopecia areata. Study-wide results and limits: Researchers report lesional scalp, most notably alopecia totalis/universalis, outstripped normal scalp in clonality.

Following extraction, RNA underwent reverse transcription to cDNA, which served as the sequencing template. The protocol was immunoSEQ multiplex PCR, while the TCRdb copy is restricted to in-frame clones and leaves out a portion. Counted here are under 65,000 clones, around 47% occurring once; the ten biggest clones make up around 54%. With regard to this clone: Its target is unknown.

Sequencing was done on a sample of NKG2D-low CD8+ T cells sorted from blood. This TCR came from a human donor with alopecia areata.

Here the CDR3 DNA reads TGTGCCAGCAGCCCCTATCGGAGGGAGGGCTACACCTTC. As protein: CASSPYRREGYTF. The rearrangement uses TRBV14 and TRBJ1-2, with unresolved D. Germline assignment: CDR1 SGHDN and CDR2 FVKESK. The CDR3 has 13 amino acids. V lost 4 bases and J lost 8, with 14 bases in between.